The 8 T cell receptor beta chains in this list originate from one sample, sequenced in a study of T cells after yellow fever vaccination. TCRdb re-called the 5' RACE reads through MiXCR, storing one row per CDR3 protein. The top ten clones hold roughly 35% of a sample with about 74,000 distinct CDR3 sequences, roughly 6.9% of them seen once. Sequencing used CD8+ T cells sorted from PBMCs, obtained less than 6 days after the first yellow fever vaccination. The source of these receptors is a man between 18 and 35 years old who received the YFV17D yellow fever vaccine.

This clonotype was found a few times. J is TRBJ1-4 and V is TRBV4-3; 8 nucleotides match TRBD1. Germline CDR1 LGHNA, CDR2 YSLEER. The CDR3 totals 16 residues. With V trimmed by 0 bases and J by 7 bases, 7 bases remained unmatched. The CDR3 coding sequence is TGCGCCAGCAGCCAAGAGGGTGACAGGGGAACTGAAAAACTGTTTTTT. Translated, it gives CASSQEGDRGTEKLFF.

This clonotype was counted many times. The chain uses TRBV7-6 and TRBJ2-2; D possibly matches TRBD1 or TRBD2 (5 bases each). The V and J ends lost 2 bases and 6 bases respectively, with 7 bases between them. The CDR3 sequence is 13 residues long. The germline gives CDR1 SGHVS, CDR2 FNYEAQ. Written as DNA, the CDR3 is TGTGCCAGCAGCTTACCGGGGCCCGGGGAGCTGTTTTTT. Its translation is CASSLPGPGELFF.

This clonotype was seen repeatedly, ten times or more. The CDR3 here is CASAGTTGELFF. The CDR3 region has the DNA TGTGCCAGCGCGGGGACGACCGGGGAGCTGTTTTTT. The V and J genes are TRBV11-2 and TRBJ2-2, with TRBD2 as a possible D gene (6 bases). CDR1 is SGHAT, CDR2 FQNNGV, per germline. There are 12 residues in the CDR3. V was clipped by 8 bases and J by 5 bases, with 9 bases between them. The complete variable domain, with remaining parts taken from reference TRBV11-2 and TRBJ2-2, reads EAGVAQSPRYKIIEKRQSVAFWCNPISGHATLYWYQQILGQGPKLLIQFQNNGVVDDSQLPKDRFSAERLKGVDSTLKIQPAKLEDSAVYLCASAGTTGELFFGEGSRLTVL.

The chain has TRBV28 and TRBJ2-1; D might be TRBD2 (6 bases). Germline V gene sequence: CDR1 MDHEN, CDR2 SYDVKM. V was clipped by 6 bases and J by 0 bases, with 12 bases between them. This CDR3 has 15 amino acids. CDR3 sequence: CASSFTSSSYNEQFF. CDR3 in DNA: TGTGCCAGCAGCTTCACTAGCAGCTCCTACAATGAGCAGTTCTTC.

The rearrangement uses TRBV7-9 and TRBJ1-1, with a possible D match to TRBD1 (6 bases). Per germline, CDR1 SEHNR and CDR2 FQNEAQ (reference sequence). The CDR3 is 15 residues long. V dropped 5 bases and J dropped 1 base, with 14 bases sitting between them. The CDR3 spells CASSPTGAGNTEAFF. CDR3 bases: TGTGCCAGCAGCCCGACGGGGGCGGGGAACACTGAAGCTTTCTTT.

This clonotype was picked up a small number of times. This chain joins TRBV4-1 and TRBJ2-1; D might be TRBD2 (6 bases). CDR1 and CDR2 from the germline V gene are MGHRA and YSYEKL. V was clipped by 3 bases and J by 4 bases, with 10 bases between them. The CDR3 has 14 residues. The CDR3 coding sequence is TGCGCCAGCAGCCACAGTGGGGGGTACAATGAGCAGTTCTTC. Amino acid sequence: CASSHSGGYNEQFF.

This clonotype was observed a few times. The CDR3 protein is CASSRGGGLSTEAFF. CDR3 sequence (DNA): TGCGCCAGCAGCCGAGGAGGGGGGCTAAGCACTGAAGCTTTCTTT. The V and J genes are TRBV4-1 and TRBJ1-1; perhaps TRBD1 as D (6 bases). From germline, CDR1 is MGHRA and CDR2 YSYEKL. V was trimmed by 4 bases and J by 4 bases, leaving 16 bases between them. The length of the CDR3 is 15 residues.

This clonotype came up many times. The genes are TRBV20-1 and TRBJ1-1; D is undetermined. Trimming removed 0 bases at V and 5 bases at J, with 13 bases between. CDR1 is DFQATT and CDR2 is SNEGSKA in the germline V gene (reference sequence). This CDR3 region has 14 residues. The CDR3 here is CSARDGGQRTEAFF. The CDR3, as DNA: TGCAGTGCTAGAGATGGTGGCCAGAGGACTGAAGCTTTCTTT.